Listed here is a single TCR beta chain. Its antigen is unknown. As encoded in the germline V gene (reference sequence), CDR1 is LNHDA while CDR2 is SQIVND. The CDR3 covers 17 residues, taking in both the cysteine and the phenylalanine. Of the read, only the CDR3 DNA is kept; its 51 bases are in frame from base 1. V lost 8 bases and J lost 2 bases, and the count of bases not matched to a germline gene is 11. Receptor amplification or capture employed the immunoSEQ multiplex PCR assay. For the multiplex PCR, a mixture combining 60 forward primers for TCR Vbeta segments and 13 reverse primers for TCR Jbeta segments was used. A multiplex PCR assay on genomic DNA amplified the CDR3 region of rearranged TCR beta genes. The amplified TCR beta libraries were sequenced on the Illumina HiSeq System as 87-base-pair reads. Per the authors' processing: A later analysis counted about 76 million unique TCR beta chains across the 690 or so repertoires, and roughly 10 million of these chains were shared by at least two donors. A nearest-neighbor algorithm error-corrected the raw reads and collapsed the reads into unique sequences, merging closely related sequences to remove PCR and sequencing errors. Alignment of CDR3 sequences to IMGT reference sequences was used to assign V, D and J gene segments. For a sequence to be retained, at least a six-nucleotide match to both a V gene segment and a J gene segment was required. Rearrangements were called productive when the CDR3 lacked stop codons and stayed in frame with V and J; all others were non-productive. CDR3 was defined according to IMGT convention as the region running from the second conserved V-encoded cysteine to the conserved J-encoded phenylalanine. In an earlier analysis of around 540 of the donors, sequences lacking an unambiguous match to a single V gene segment were excluded. In an earlier analysis of 587 of the donors, a V segment was called functional when productive rearrangements were above 56.7%, and segregating when the standard deviation between donors exceeded 5%. To diagnose cytomegalovirus status from the catalog of TCR beta chain sequences, a statistical classification framework was built. In a later analysis, V and J genes were assigned by comparing TCR nucleotide sequences against IMGT/GENE-DB human TR gene sequences. In a later analysis, CDR3 sequences and most-parsimonious VDJ recombination scenarios were assigned using the TCRdist pipeline. In a later analysis, every TCR beta chain was defined by the combination of its CDR3 amino acid sequence and its V-gene family, and reads without a unique V-gene family were dropped. As a way to deal with suspected cross-contamination and a sequencing artifact, a later analysis dropped approximately 590 nucleotide sequences that were highly shared and had low generation probability. For each public chain, a later analysis derived a clonal expansion index from normalized ranks of inferred template counts within each repertoire. In a later analysis, generation probabilities were computed using a VDJ recombination model fitted to out-of-frame rearrangements, and the results were checked against IGoR. In a later analysis, TCR-TCR, TCR-HLA and TCR-CMV co-occurrence was scored with hypergeometric tests, and a repertoire-size bias correction was applied to TCR pairs. In a later analysis, false discovery rates were estimated by permuting HLA or CMV assignments 20 times. In a later analysis, co-occurring TCRs were grouped using DBSCAN, with TCRdist sequence similarity added in when clustering inside HLA-allele-positive subsets. Repertoires with fewer than 30,000 or more than 120,000 public chains were left out of co-occurrence clustering, as were about 5 repertoires with anomalous nucleotide sharing. TCRdb took over this immuneACCESS table, retaining in-frame rearrangements with V and J assigned. Such tables are incomplete; in checked studies, under half of the missing clones stem from an unresolved V gene, and the remainder is unexplained. For V, J and clone size, that table is used; D and trimming come from the DNA. This sample's table carries just over 150,000 clones. Around 1.4% of the sample rests with the top ten.

This record comes from a study of cytomegalovirus exposure and HLA in healthy donors (dated by TCRdb to the late 2010s). About the full investigation: An earlier analysis of some 500 of the donors reported about 290 Gb of sequence data and 100 million to 140 million unique TCR beta sequences from 150 million to 200 million T cells. Roughly 320 gigabases of sequencing data and 70 million to 100 million unique TCR sequences made up an early release that covered over 550 HLA-typed donors. Among the roughly 390 genotyped donors, approximately 81% belonged to the genetic ancestry cluster associated with self-reported Caucasian donors. The aim of the study was to test whether cataloging public T cell receptors could identify signatures of past pathogen exposure. Using immunosequencing, the study profiled T cell repertoires from some 670 subjects and related those repertoires to cytomegalovirus serostatus. In addition to the first cohort of 666 subjects, a separate validation cohort of 120 different subjects was used. The study combined high-throughput TCR immunosequencing, statistical association of individual TCRs with disease status, and machine learning to predict cytomegalovirus infection status. To study patterns of TCR occurrence, a later analysis re-analyzed previously published TCR beta repertoires from 666 donors and added high-resolution HLA genotyping. The later analysis used no new phenotypic data to find candidate immune exposures, relying instead on TCR beta sequences and their occurrence across donors. To decide whether each TCR beta V gene segment behaved as functional or pseudogenic, an earlier analysis of some 580 of the donors relied on high-throughput TCR beta sequencing. Donor age, sex, ethnicity and CMV serostatus were compiled together with the repertoire data. Genome-wide SNP genotypes for about 60% of the roughly 700 donors were used in a later genetic analysis, which treated that subset as a discovery cohort. Every repertoire in the discovery cohort had been generated on one and the same sequencing platform. Both class I and class II loci were covered by HLA typing, at four-digit resolution. The number of donors typed differed by locus, with 629-630 for A, B, C, DRB1 and DQB1, around 500 for DQA1, over 600 for DPA1, and some 440 for DPB1. Four to six DR-DQ haplotypes were handled as single units for association and clustering, since linkage in the cohort was strong. On average, roughly 240,000 unique TCR beta nucleotide sequences were sequenced per donor among 398 genotyped donors of the cohort, with 15% to 20% of those sequences being non-productive.

The research as a whole found: This cohort had only TCR beta chains sequenced, and the lack of alpha or paired-chain data limited which features could be detected. In vitro tests confirmed that a few of the cytomegalovirus-associated TCR beta chains recognize cytomegalovirus antigens. In an earlier analysis of several hundred of the donors, most TCR beta V segments were observed in productive rearrangements about 90% or about 30% of the time, broadly matching IMGT annotations. The earlier analysis of some 540 of the donors excluded roughly 17 rarely observed V segments, including chromosome 9 orphons, because counts were too low. At a false discovery rate of 0.05, a later analysis linked fewer than 20,000 TCR beta sequences to specific HLA alleles. Correlated functional status among segregating V segments might be attributable to linkage disequilibrium, but an unknown experimental factor could not be ruled out. Most CMV-associated TCR beta chains appeared to be HLA-restricted in a later analysis, and the HLA associations seemed to be driven largely by CMV exposure. Most TCR sequences were observed very rarely across donors, whereas some public TCRs were present in many individuals. Several of the top co-occurrence clusters appeared to be linked to parvovirus B19, influenza, CMV and Epstein-Barr virus, according to a later analysis. V-gene and J-gene trimming of TCR beta chains was associated with a missense DCLRE1C variant in a later genetic analysis, and the association was replicated in an independent cohort. Some IMGT-functional V segments, including TRBV6-2 and TRBV6-3, could not be told apart with the 87-base-pair reads, so those segments were excluded. A further reported finding was that TCR beta sequences accurately predicted the HLA-A and HLA-B alleles for most subjects in the first cohort. Sequencing depth was assumed to be roughly uniform across donors in the presence/absence analyses, though that assumption may not hold. Because HLA typing was unavailable for some donors at each locus, only the typed subset was used in association tests. The sequencing pipeline was judged likely to have produced a cluster of highly shared sequence variants as a technical artifact. In the study, roughly 160 TCR beta chains were listed as associated with cytomegalovirus. Compared with the roughly 600-donor mean, donors in an Asian-associated ancestry cluster had fewer N-insertions in productive TCRs, according to a later genetic analysis. According to a later analysis, TCR association rates differed among HLA loci, with DRB1 alleles showing the most associated TCRs and HLA-C alleles showing the fewest. When HLA alleles, especially DR and DQ, strongly co-occurred, attributing TCR associations to individual alleles was difficult. According to the authors, the approach could potentially be generalized to other disease states and immunological phenotypes. Compared with equally common non-associated chains, HLA-associated TCR beta chains in a later analysis were more clonally expanded and had lower generation probabilities. The only immune exposure information available for the cohort was CMV serostatus. The classifier was reported to diagnose cytomegalovirus status with high specificity and sensitivity in both the original cohort and the validation cohort.

The cohort consisted of hundreds of healthy bone marrow donors. At the time of sampling, every cohort member was nominally healthy, though immune exposures that went unrecorded were likely present. The donor was CMV seronegative and was included in the group of a few hundred seronegative cohort members. Every donor gave a peripheral blood sample, and the peripheral blood mononuclear cells from that sample were used for TCR beta sequencing. Genomic DNA extraction from the blood cell samples was performed with the Qiagen DNeasy Blood Extraction Kit. The chain couples TRBV19 to TRBJ1-5, and 11 bases in between align with TRBD1. This clonotype originated in a woman aged 60-75 years in good health and CMV-seronegative. The sequencing sample was made of PBMCs. The nucleotide sequence is given as TGTGCCAGTCGGAGAGGACAGGGGGCAGGAGGCAATCAGCCCCAGCATTTT. It codes for CASRRGQGAGGNQPQHF.